This TCR beta chain was recorded in a study of T cell responses to AZD1222 COVID-19 vaccine. The study's findings and limits: Among the donors, most were white British and more were female, and clonal diversity was possibly underestimated. Distributed over spike, vaccine-associated CD4 TCRs predominated at 160-218 and 743-854.

With 3 bases removed from V and 6 bases from J, the gap between germline ends came to 12 bases. CDR1 and CDR2 (germline): DFQATT, SNEGSKA (reference sequence). CDR3 size: 13 residues. In the case of this clone: Its antigen is not identified.

The assay was immunoSEQ multiplex PCR, and TCRdb's table has in-frame clones only and misses some. The table includes around 90,000 clones, around nine tenths detected once. Sample: peripheral blood, taken on day 0 of MenACWY control vaccination. This sequence originates from an adult in good health. The rearrangement uses TRBV20-1 and TRBJ2-1; D might be TRBD2 (6 bases). The CDR3 DNA reads TGCAGTGCTAGTAATGCCGGGGGCAATGAGCAGTTCTTC. It specifies CSASNAGGNEQFF.